Listed below are T cell receptor beta chains from one sample, sequenced in a study of brain T cells in children with intractable seizures. The protocol was immunoSEQ multiplex PCR, while the TCRdb copy is restricted to in-frame clones and leaves out a portion. The data hold about 340,000 clones, with over 90% observed a single time. The sample in question was peripheral blood, obtained roughly 5 months after surgery. Receptors were obtained from a boy less than two years old with tuberous sclerosis and intractable seizures. The CDR3 runs from the conserved cysteine through the conserved F or W. Fields, in order: clone size, V gene, CDR3 length, J gene, D gene, CDR3 DNA, CDR3 protein. The D gene is left open where the match is weak. Rows may omit the clone size; those that give it use once, few, many or a size class.

abundance: .
v_gene: TRBV6-1
len: 16
j_gene: TRBJ2-1
d_gene: TRBD1
CDR3nt: TGTGCCAGCAGTGACCGGGACAGACACCAGGGCGATGAGCAGTTCTTC
CDR3aa: CASSDRDRHQGDEQFF

abundance: .
v_gene: TRBV6-1
len: 16
j_gene: TRBJ2-3
d_gene: TRBD2
CDR3nt: TGTGCCAGCAGTGAAACTAGCGGGGGGCTCACAGATACGCAGTATTTT
CDR3aa: CASSETSGGLTDTQYF

abundance: .
v_gene: TRBV2
len: 16
j_gene: TRBJ2-2
d_gene: .
CDR3nt: TGTGCCAGCAGTGAACCCAGAGGGGAAATCACCGGGGAGCTGTTTTTT
CDR3aa: CASSEPRGEITGELFF

abundance: .
v_gene: TRBV21-1
len: 12
j_gene: TRBJ2-3
d_gene: .
CDR3nt: TGTGCCAGCAGCAAGGGCGGGGATACGCAGTATTTT
CDR3aa: CASSKGGDTQYF

abundance: .
v_gene: TRBV18
len: 13
j_gene: TRBJ1-2
d_gene: .
CDR3nt: TGTGCCAGCTCACCACCCAGTAACTATGGCTACACCTTC
CDR3aa: CASSPPSNYGYTF

abundance: .
v_gene: TRBV30
len: 15
j_gene: TRBJ2-1
d_gene: .
CDR3nt: TGTGCCTGGAGTGAAGGATCGCGGATCTACAATGAGCAGTTCTTC
CDR3aa: CAWSEGSRIYNEQFF

abundance: .
v_gene: TRBV9
len: 14
j_gene: TRBJ2-3
d_gene: TRBD2
CDR3nt: TGTGCCAGCAGCGTTAGCGGGGCGGCGGATACGCAGTATTTT
CDR3aa: CASSVSGAADTQYF

abundance: once
v_gene: TRBV19
len: 17
j_gene: TRBJ2-1
d_gene: TRBD2
CDR3nt: TGTGCCAGTAGTATAGTAGCGGGAGGGCCCCAACACAATGAGCAGTTCTTC
CDR3aa: CASSIVAGGPQHNEQFF

abundance: .
v_gene: TRBV7-8
len: 15
j_gene: TRBJ1-6
d_gene: .
CDR3nt: TGTGCCAGCAGCTTAGGACTCCCCTATAATTCACCCCTCCACTTT
CDR3aa: CASSLGLPYNSPLHF

abundance: .
v_gene: TRBV30
len: 14
j_gene: TRBJ1-1
d_gene: .
CDR3nt: TGTGCCTGGGCTATAGGGGGGGCGGACACTGAAGCTTTCTTT
CDR3aa: CAWAIGGADTEAFF